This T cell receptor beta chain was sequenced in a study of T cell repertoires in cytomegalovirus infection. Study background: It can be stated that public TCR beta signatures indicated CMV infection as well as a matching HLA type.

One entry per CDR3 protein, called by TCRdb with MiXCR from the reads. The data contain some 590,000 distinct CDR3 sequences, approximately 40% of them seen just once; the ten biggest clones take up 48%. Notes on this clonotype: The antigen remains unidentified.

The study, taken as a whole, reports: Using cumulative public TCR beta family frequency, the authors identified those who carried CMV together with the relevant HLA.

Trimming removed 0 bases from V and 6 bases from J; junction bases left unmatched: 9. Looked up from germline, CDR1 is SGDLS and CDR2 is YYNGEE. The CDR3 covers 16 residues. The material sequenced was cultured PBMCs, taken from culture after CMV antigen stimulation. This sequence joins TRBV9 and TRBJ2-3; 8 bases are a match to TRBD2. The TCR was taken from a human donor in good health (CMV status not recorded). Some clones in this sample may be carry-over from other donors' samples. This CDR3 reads CASSVVGGEPSDTQYF. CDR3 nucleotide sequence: TGTGCCAGCAGCGTAGTCGGGGGGGAACCGTCTGATACGCAGTATTTT.